One and the same sample provided the 32 T cell receptor beta chains below, sequenced in a study of technical replicates of blood from four donors. The data were produced by immunoSEQ multiplex PCR, yet TCRdb's version contains in-frame clones alone and is incomplete. The sample holds about 73,000 clones; more than 90% are singletons and the top ten take 4.7%. The sample was PBMCs. These receptor sequences come from a human donor in good health. Some clones in this sample may be carry-over from other donors' samples.

The genes are TRBV19 and TRBJ1-2; tentative D call: TRBD1 (6 bases). Germline-derived CDR1 and CDR2 are LNHDA and SQIVND (reference sequence). V gave up 5 bases and J gave up 2 bases, with 9 bases separating them. The CDR3 totals 13 residues. The CDR3 loop is CASSPGQNYGYTF. DNA of the CDR3: TGTGCCAGTAGTCCCGGACAGAACTATGGCTACACCTTC.

The chain has TRBV6-1 and TRBJ1-2, with 8 bases that match TRBD1. Trimming took 0 bases from V and 7 from J; bases not matched to a gene: 4. This CDR3 spans 14 amino acids. Germline CDR1 reads MNHNS; CDR2 reads SASEGT. The CDR3 region is CASSEADRGVGYTF. The CDR3 DNA sequence: TGTGCCAGCAGTGAAGCCGACAGGGGTGTTGGCTACACCTTC.

The CDR3 here is CASSLGRAEKLFF. CDR3 DNA sequence: TGTGCCAGCAGCTTAGGGCGAGCGGAAAAACTGTTTTTT. The chain has TRBV7-9 and TRBJ1-4; D remains unclear. Trimming cost V 1 base and J 8 bases, with 8 bases left between them. CDR1 SEHNR and CDR2 FQNEAQ come from the germline V gene (reference sequence). The CDR3 spans 13 residues.

The chain employs TRBV29-1 and TRBJ2-1; no definite D call. Trimming removed 5 bases at V and 4 bases at J, with 9 bases between. The CDR3 consists of 12 residues. Germline assignment: CDR1 SQVTM and CDR2 ANQGSEA. The CDR3: CSVWSAYNEQFF. The CDR3 DNA reads TGCAGCGTTTGGTCCGCGTACAATGAGCAGTTCTTC.

The chain is built from TRBV5-1 and TRBJ2-1; 14 nucleotides agree with TRBD2. With V trimmed by 4 bases and J by 7 bases, 13 bases remained unmatched. CDR1 and CDR2 (germline): SGHRS, YFSETQ. This CDR3 comprises 18 residues. As DNA, the CDR3 is TGCGCCAGCAGCCCAGGGACTAGCGGGAGTGTGTCCTGGAATGAGCAGTTCTTC. It codes for CASSPGTSGSVSWNEQFF.

CDR3 DNA sequence: TGTGCCAGCTCACCCGGACAATCCAGGGGGAACACTGAAGCTTTCTTT. Its protein product is CASSPGQSRGNTEAFF. The gene calls are TRBV18 and TRBJ1-1, with D tentatively TRBD1 (6 bases). CDR1 and CDR2 (germline): KGHSH, LQKENI. The CDR3 extends over 16 amino acids. The germline V and J ends were trimmed by 3 bases and 1 base, with 15 bases remaining between them.

This chain connects TRBV5-4 to TRBJ2-7; TRBD2 might be the D (6 bases). The CDR3 spans 13 residues. Germline V gene lookup returns CDR1 SGHNT and CDR2 YYREEE (reference sequence). The V end lost 8 bases, the J end lost 4 bases, and 16 bases lay between the germline ends. The CDR3 spells CASRGGAGYEQYF. CDR3 DNA sequence: TGTGCCAGTCGGGGTGGGGCGGGGTACGAGCAGTACTTC. Drawing the rest from reference TRBV5-4 and TRBJ2-7, the complete variable domain is ETGVTQSPTHLIKTRGQQVTLRCSSQSGHNTVSWYQQALGQGPQFIFQYYREEENGRGNFPPRFSGLQFPNYSSELNVNALELDDSALYLCASRGGAGYEQYFGPGTRLTVT.

V usage is TRBV5-4 and J usage is TRBJ2-6; the D gene is possibly TRBD1 (6 bases). Germline V lookup: CDR1 SGHNT, CDR2 YYREEE (reference sequence). This CDR3 is built from 15 residues. The V end lost 4 bases, the J end lost 2 bases, and 10 bases lay between the germline ends. This CDR3 is CASSPTGTGANVLTF. The CDR3 DNA is TGTGCCAGCAGCCCAACAGGGACTGGGGCCAACGTCCTGACTTTC.

This sequence joins TRBV19 and TRBJ2-4; a possible D gene is TRBD1 (6 bases). The V gene lost 3 bases and the J gene lost 3 bases, with 15 bases spanning the gap. This CDR3 is 16 amino acids long. Germline assignment: CDR1 LNHDA and CDR2 SQIVND (reference sequence). CDR3 residues: CASSMGHGGLKNIQYF. CDR3 DNA: TGTGCCAGTAGTATGGGACACGGTGGACTCAAAAACATTCAGTACTTC. Variable domain in full (rest from reference TRBV19 and TRBJ2-4): DGGITQSPKYLFRKEGQNVTLSCEQNLNHDAMYWYRQDPGQGLRLIYYSQIVNDFQKGDIAEGYSVSREKKESFPLTVTSAQKNPTAFYLCASSMGHGGLKNIQYFGAGTRLSVL.

J is TRBJ2-1 and V is TRBV7-8; 8 positions agree with TRBD1. V trimming: 1 base; J trimming: 2 bases; junction bases outside the gene matches: 10. Germline values: CDR1 SGHVS, CDR2 FQNEAQ. The CDR3 is made up of 18 amino acids. The CDR3 region is CASSLGQGYSFPYNEQFF. For the CDR3, the DNA is TGTGCCAGCAGCTTAGGACAGGGGTATAGTTTCCCCTACAATGAGCAGTTCTTC.

The V and J genes are TRBV5-1 and TRBJ2-3, with a weak D call TRBD2 (6 bases). The CDR3 is made up of 15 amino acids. Germline lookup yields CDR1 SGHRS and CDR2 YFSETQ. Trimming left V 4 bases short and J 4 bases short, with 16 bases between. The CDR3 region has the DNA TGCGCCAGCAGCCCTTTGGGGGAGGTTGCAGATACGCAGTATTTT. Amino acid sequence: CASSPLGEVADTQYF. Looking up the rest from reference TRBV5-1 and TRBJ2-3 gives the full variable domain: KAGVTQTPRYLIKTRGQQVTLSCSPISGHRSVSWYQQTPGQGLQFLFEYFSETQRNKGNFPGRFSGRQFSNSRSEMNVSTLELGDSALYLCASSPLGEVADTQYFGPGTRLTVL.

The chain carries TRBV15 and TRBJ2-3; TRBD2 matches at 15 bases. The CDR3 is made up of 15 amino acids. From germline, CDR1 is LNHNV and CDR2 YYDKDF (reference sequence). The junction had 4 bases not matched to a gene; V was cut back by 6 bases and J by 6 bases. The CDR3 loop is CATRGLAGGPDTQYF. The CDR3 DNA sequence: TGTGCCACCAGAGGACTAGCGGGGGGGCCGGATACGCAGTATTTT. The full variable domain, in which reference TRBV15 and TRBJ2-3 provide the parts outside the CDR3, is DAMVIQNPRYQVTQFGKPVTLSCSQTLNHNVMYWYQQKSSQAPKLLFHYYDKDFNNEADTPDNFQSRRPNTSFCFLDIRSPGLGDTAMYLCATRGLAGGPDTQYFGPGTRLTVL.

The V and J genes are TRBV4-1 and TRBJ1-1, with a weak D call TRBD1 (5 bases). Germline V gene data show CDR1 as MGHRA and CDR2 as YSYEKL. Trimming shortened V by 1 base and J by 5 bases, and 11 bases separated the two germline ends. There are 14 residues in the CDR3. Written as DNA, the CDR3 is TGCGCCAGCAGCCAAGGGCCAGGGAGGACTGAAGCTTTCTTT. Its protein product is CASSQGPGRTEAFF.

The chain combines TRBV7-3 with TRBJ2-1, with 8 positions matching TRBD2. The CDR3 extends over 14 amino acids. Looked up from germline, CDR1 is SGHTA and CDR2 is FQGTGA. The V gene end was trimmed by 5 bases and the J gene end by 7 bases; junction bases not matched to a gene: 7. CDR3 DNA sequence: TGTGCCAGCAGCGGACCGGGAGGGTTGAATGAGCAGTTCTTC. Protein: CASSGPGGLNEQFF.

J is TRBJ2-1 and V is TRBV7-2, with TRBD2 identical over 8 bases. Germline lookup yields CDR1 SGHTA and CDR2 FQGNSA. The CDR3 length is 14 residues. J gave up 7 bases and V 7 bases, and 9 bases lay outside the gene matches. The CDR3 reads CASNKAGASNEQFF. The CDR3 DNA sequence: TGTGCCAGCAACAAAGCGGGAGCCTCGAATGAGCAGTTCTTC.

The chain recombines TRBV5-4 with TRBJ1-2; D is undetermined. V was trimmed by 2 bases and J by 4 bases, leaving 9 bases between them. This CDR3 is built from 13 residues. Germline V lookup: CDR1 SGHNT, CDR2 YYREEE (reference sequence). The CDR3 region is CASSFREGYGYTF. Written as DNA, the CDR3 is TGTGCCAGCAGCTTCCGGGAAGGCTATGGCTACACCTTC. The full variable domain, with the rest looked up from reference TRBV5-4 and TRBJ1-2, is ETGVTQSPTHLIKTRGQQVTLRCSSQSGHNTVSWYQQALGQGPQFIFQYYREEENGRGNFPPRFSGLQFPNYSSELNVNALELDDSALYLCASSFREGYGYTFGSGTRLTVV.

This chain joins TRBV18 and TRBJ2-2; a weak D match, TRBD1 (5 bases). Trimming took 3 bases from V and 1 from J, leaving 9 bases between them. The germline CDR1 and CDR2 sequences are KGHSH and LQKENI. CDR3 length: 15 amino acids. Here the CDR3 reads CASSPTDRNTGELFF. Here the CDR3 DNA reads TGTGCCAGCTCACCTACCGACAGGAACACCGGGGAGCTGTTTTTT.

This chain connects TRBV11-2 to TRBJ2-2, with 8 positions matching TRBD1. The CDR3 extends over 17 amino acids. CDR1 is SGHAT, CDR2 FQNNGV, per germline. After removal of 5 bases from V and 5 bases from J, the junction contained 13 bases not matched to a gene. CDR3: CASSPAGGTGVTGELFF. The CDR3 nucleotides are TGTGCCAGCAGCCCGGCCGGAGGGACAGGAGTTACCGGGGAGCTGTTTTTT.

This clone turned up a few times. The chain combines TRBV30 with TRBJ1-1, with D maybe TRBD1 (6 bases). The CDR3 totals 13 residues. Germline V lookup: CDR1 GTSNPN, CDR2 SVGIG (reference sequence). V lost 3 bases to trimming and J lost 4 bases, with 12 bases between them. CDR3 residues: CAWSIQGSTEAFF. The CDR3 coding sequence is TGTGCCTGGAGCATCCAGGGGTCCACTGAAGCTTTCTTT.

The chain employs TRBV4-3 and TRBJ2-3; a possible D gene is TRBD2 (6 bases). There are 18 residues in the CDR3. Germline CDR1 reads LGHNA; CDR2 reads YSLEER. Trimming took off 0 bases at V and 6 bases at J, with 22 bases between the two ends. This chain's CDR3 is CASSQDSPLATRTDTQYF. CDR3 nucleotides: TGCGCCAGCAGCCAAGATTCCCCGCTAGCGACTCGGACCGATACGCAGTATTTT.

In nucleotides, the CDR3 is TGTGCCACAGAGGGGAGGAATGAGCAGTTCTTC. This gives the protein CATEGRNEQFF. This chain joins TRBV5-4 and TRBJ2-1; the D gene is possibly TRBD2 (6 bases). V lost 9 bases and J 7 bases, leaving 11 bases between the germline ends. The CDR3 loop spans 11 amino acids. Germline-derived CDR1 and CDR2 are SGHNT and YYREEE (reference sequence).

The chain uses TRBV9 and TRBJ2-2; 9 bases align to TRBD1. Germline CDR1 and CDR2: SGDLS and YYNGEE. V shed 4 bases, J shed 7 bases, and the junction held 8 bases outside the gene matches. There are 15 residues in the CDR3. The CDR3: CASSPRQGVVGELFF. In nucleotides, the CDR3 is TGTGCCAGCAGCCCCCGACAGGGGGTGGTCGGGGAGCTGTTTTTT.

The chain uses TRBV19 and TRBJ2-1; D not certain. Trimming removed 2 bases from V and 8 bases from J, with 4 bases in between. Per germline, CDR1 LNHDA and CDR2 SQIVND (reference sequence). This CDR3 spans 11 amino acids. In nucleotides, the CDR3 is TGTGCCAGTAGTATAAGCTATGAGCAGTTCTTC. As protein: CASSISYEQFF. Based on the CDR3 plus reference TRBV19 and TRBJ2-1, the full variable domain is DGGITQSPKYLFRKEGQNVTLSCEQNLNHDAMYWYRQDPGQGLRLIYYSQIVNDFQKGDIAEGYSVSREKKESFPLTVTSAQKNPTAFYLCASSISYEQFFGPGTRLTVL.

This clone was observed a few times. The J gene is TRBJ1-1, the V gene TRBV4-2; 8 bases fit TRBD1. Germline V CDR1 and CDR2: LGHNA, YNFKEQ. J lost 0 bases, V lost 0 bases, and 6 bases had no gene match. The CDR3 totals 17 residues. The CDR3 loop reads CASSQDLTGAMNTEAFF. DNA of the CDR3: TGTGCCAGCAGCCAAGATTTGACAGGGGCTATGAACACTGAAGCTTTCTTT.

This chain uses TRBV5-1 with TRBJ1-2, with TRBD1 identical over 7 bases. The trim removed 0 bases at V and 1 base at J, leaving 12 bases unmatched. The CDR3 spans 18 residues. The germline V gene encodes CDR1 SGHRS and CDR2 YFSETQ. The CDR3 reads CASSLGPRTGDVNYGYTF. The DNA of the CDR3 is TGCGCCAGCAGCTTGGGCCCCCGGACAGGAGATGTTAACTATGGCTACACCTTC.

V gene TRBV10-3 combines with J gene TRBJ1-3, with unresolved D. Germline CDR1 is ENHRY and CDR2 is SYGVKD. V was pared by 3 bases and J by 0 bases, with 12 bases between. The length of the CDR3 is 16 residues. In DNA, the CDR3 is TGTGCCATCAGTGAAGCAGGATTGAGCTCTGGAAACACCATATATTTT. It is translated as CAISEAGLSSGNTIYF.

J is TRBJ1-2 and V is TRBV19; a possible D gene is TRBD1 (5 bases). Germline V gene lookup returns CDR1 LNHDA and CDR2 SQIVND (reference sequence). Trimming shortened V by 6 bases and J by 1 base, and 15 bases separated the two germline ends. The CDR3 has 15 amino acids. In nucleotides, the CDR3 is TGTGCCAGTAGGAGCCTGGGCAGGGATAACTATGGCTACACCTTC. It codes for CASRSLGRDNYGYTF.

The V and J genes are TRBV29-1 and TRBJ1-5, with TRBD1 matching 8 bases. The ends lost 4 bases at V and 4 bases at J; junction bases unmatched: 3. Germline V gene data show CDR1 as SQVTM and CDR2 as ANQGSEA. The CDR3 loop spans 13 amino acids. CDR3 in DNA: TGCAGCGTTGCACAGGGGGTGAATCAGCCCCAGCATTTT. Translating it yields CSVAQGVNQPQHF.

The chain has TRBV15 and TRBJ2-3, with 8 bases lining up with TRBD1. Losses at the gene ends were 2 bases for V and 0 bases for J; bases not matched to a gene: 4. Germline-derived CDR1 and CDR2 are LNHNV and YYDKDF (reference sequence). CDR3 length: 16 residues. Written as DNA, the CDR3 is TGTGCCACCAGCAGAAGGCAGGGGGCCAGCACAGATACGCAGTATTTT. Translating it yields CATSRRQGASTDTQYF.

The chain has TRBV27 and TRBJ1-5; perhaps TRBD1 as D (6 bases). Per the germline V gene, CDR1 is MNHEY and CDR2 is SMNVEV (reference sequence). The CDR3 spans 14 residues. Trimming removed 2 bases at V and 8 bases at J, with 13 bases between. The CDR3 coding sequence is TGTGCCAGCAGTTTAGGGGCAGGGGTGAAGCCCCAGCATTTT. Protein sequence: CASSLGAGVKPQHF.

This sequence joins TRBV5-1 and TRBJ2-2; TRBD2 matches 8 bases. Unmatched junction bases numbered 9, after V lost 4 bases and J lost 4 bases. The CDR3 spans 16 residues. CDR1 and CDR2 from the germline V gene are SGHRS and YFSETQ. The CDR3 spells CASSRGTRGVTGELFF. Here the CDR3 DNA reads TGCGCCAGCAGCCGAGGGACTAGGGGTGTCACCGGGGAGCTGTTTTTT.

This sequence joins TRBV27 and TRBJ2-7, with D possibly matching TRBD2 (7 bases). V gave up 5 bases and J gave up 2 bases, with 16 bases separating them. The germline V gene has CDR1 MNHEY and CDR2 SMNVEV (reference sequence). The CDR3 covers 15 residues. The CDR3 reads CASSPRWGGPYEQYF. CDR3 DNA sequence: TGTGCCAGCAGTCCCCGGTGGGGGGGGCCCTACGAGCAGTACTTC.